This T cell receptor beta chain was captured in a study of CD8 T cells in Susac syndrome. Reverse transcription of roughly 0.5 to 1 ug RNA was carried out with random hexamers. A multiplex approach, immunoSEQ multiplex PCR, amplified TCR beta CDR3 across 54 Vbeta and 13 Jbeta. MiXCR, applied by TCRdb to the immunoSEQ multiplex PCR reads, yields one record per CDR3 protein. The sample shows around 200,000 distinct CDR3 sequences, roughly 94% of them seen only once. Germline loops: CDR1 SGHRS, CDR2 YFSETQ. Trimming pared 0 bases from V and 10 bases from J, leaving 14 bases between. The CDR3 spans 14 residues. The authors sequenced TCR beta from blood CD8+ and CD4+ T cells. The individuals used as controls were healthy donors who had been matched for both age and sex. TEMRA cells were FACS-enriched, with CD8+ and CD4+ T cells isolated negatively.

The chain carries TRBV5-1 and TRBJ2-1, with D possibly matching TRBD2 (6 bases). The sequenced material came from CD4+ T cells from PBMCs. This TCR derives from a human donor in good health. The CDR3: CASSLGLALGEQFF. CDR3 DNA: TGCGCCAGCAGCTTGGGTCTAGCGCTTGGAGAGCAGTTCTTC.